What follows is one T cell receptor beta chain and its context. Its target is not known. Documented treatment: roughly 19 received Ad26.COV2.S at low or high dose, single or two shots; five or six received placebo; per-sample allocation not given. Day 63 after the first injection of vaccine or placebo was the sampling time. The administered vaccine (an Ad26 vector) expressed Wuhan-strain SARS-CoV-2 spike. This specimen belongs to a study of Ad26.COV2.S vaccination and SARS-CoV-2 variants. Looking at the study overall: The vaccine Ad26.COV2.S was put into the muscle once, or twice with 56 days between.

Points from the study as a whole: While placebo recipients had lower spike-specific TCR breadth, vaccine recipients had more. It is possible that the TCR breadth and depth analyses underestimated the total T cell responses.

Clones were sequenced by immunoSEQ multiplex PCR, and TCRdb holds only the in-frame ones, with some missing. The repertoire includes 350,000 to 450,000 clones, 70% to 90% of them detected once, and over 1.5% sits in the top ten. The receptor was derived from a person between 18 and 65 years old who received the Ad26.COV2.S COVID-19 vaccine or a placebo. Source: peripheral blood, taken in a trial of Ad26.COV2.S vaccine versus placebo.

Here the CDR3 DNA reads TGTGCCAGCAGCCCACAGGGGGCGCATGGAGAGACCCAGTACTTC. Its translation is CASSPQGAHGETQYF. The chain uses TRBV7-9 and TRBJ2-5; 9 bases fit TRBD1. CDR3 length: 15 residues. Per germline, CDR1 SEHNR and CDR2 FQNEAQ (reference sequence). J was trimmed by 4 bases and V by 5 bases; bases with no gene match: 8.